What follows describes a single T cell receptor (beta chain). Its antigen is as yet unknown. Blood draws occurred at baseline, cycle 4 day 1, and cycle 7 day 1. The CDR3 contains 15 residues. V shed 7 bases and J 8 bases; nucleotides not matched to a gene: 11. From germline, CDR1 is SGHRS and CDR2 YFSETQ. The assay was immunoSEQ multiplex PCR, and TCRdb's table has in-frame clones only and misses some. The sample has around 60,000 clones, 75% to 85% seen once. This specimen comes from a study of OX40 agonist ivuxolimab in advanced cancers. In the study overall: Treatment of patients was with ivuxolimab, an agonistic anti-OX40 (CD134) antibody.

Study-level points and caveats: The study found that CD8+ T cells averaged more expanded clones than CD4+.

The sample was CD4+ or CD8+ T cells sorted from blood, taken in a trial of the OX40 agonist ivuxolimab. The genes are TRBV5-1 and TRBJ2-2; TRBD2 agrees at 10 bases. The source of this sequence is an adult with an advanced solid tumor such as melanoma, head and neck, liver or kidney cancer. The CDR3 sequence: CASGGSGGPRGELFF. In nucleotides, the CDR3 is TGCGCCAGCGGCGGTAGCGGGGGGCCGAGAGGGGAGCTGTTTTTT.